The 4 T cell receptor beta chains in this list originate from one sample, sequenced in a study of cytomegalovirus exposure and HLA in healthy donors. TCRdb keeps only in-frame clones here, not all; method: immunoSEQ multiplex PCR. The table records 150,000 to 200,000 clones, approximately 84% of them present only once. Sequencing was performed on PBMCs. These receptors all come from a man younger than 35 in good health and CMV-seropositive.

The rearrangement joins TRBV5-1 to TRBJ2-2; 11 bases align to TRBD2. There are 18 residues in the CDR3. V was pared by 0 bases and J by 2 bases, with 6 bases of the junction left unmatched. Germline lookup yields CDR1 SGHRS and CDR2 YFSETQ. For the CDR3, the DNA is TGCGCCAGCAGCTTGGCCGGTCTAGCGGGAGGAAACACCGGGGAGCTGTTTTTT. Translating it yields CASSLAGLAGGNTGELFF.

V is TRBV5-1 and J is TRBJ2-3; 9 positions agree with TRBD1. The CDR3 has 15 residues. CDR1 and CDR2 (germline): SGHRS, YFSETQ. The ends lost 2 bases at V and 3 bases at J; junction bases unmatched: 4. The CDR3 spells CASSLQGAETDTQYF. CDR3 sequence (DNA): TGCGCCAGCAGCTTACAGGGGGCTGAGACAGATACGCAGTATTTT. The variable domain in full, with the rest retrieved from reference TRBV5-1 and TRBJ2-3, is KAGVTQTPRYLIKTRGQQVTLSCSPISGHRSVSWYQQTPGQGLQFLFEYFSETQRNKGNFPGRFSGRQFSNSRSEMNVSTLELGDSALYLCASSLQGAETDTQYFGPGTRLTVL.

The V and J genes are TRBV11-2 and TRBJ2-7; 7 bases match TRBD1. Per the germline V gene, CDR1 is SGHAT and CDR2 is FQNNGV. The CDR3 runs to 13 residues. J gave up 2 bases and V 5 bases, and 3 bases lay outside the gene matches. The CDR3 region is CASSPGQAYEQYF. The DNA of the CDR3 is TGTGCCAGCAGCCCTGGACAGGCCTACGAGCAGTACTTC.

The V and J genes are TRBV5-6 and TRBJ2-4; 8 bases align to TRBD1. Germline V lookup: CDR1 SGHDT, CDR2 YYEEEE. The CDR3 is made up of 14 amino acids. With V trimmed by 4 bases and J by 5 bases, 5 bases remained unmatched. The CDR3 sequence: CASSNDRGQNIQYF. As DNA, the CDR3 is TGTGCCAGCAGCAACGACAGGGGCCAAAACATTCAGTACTTC.